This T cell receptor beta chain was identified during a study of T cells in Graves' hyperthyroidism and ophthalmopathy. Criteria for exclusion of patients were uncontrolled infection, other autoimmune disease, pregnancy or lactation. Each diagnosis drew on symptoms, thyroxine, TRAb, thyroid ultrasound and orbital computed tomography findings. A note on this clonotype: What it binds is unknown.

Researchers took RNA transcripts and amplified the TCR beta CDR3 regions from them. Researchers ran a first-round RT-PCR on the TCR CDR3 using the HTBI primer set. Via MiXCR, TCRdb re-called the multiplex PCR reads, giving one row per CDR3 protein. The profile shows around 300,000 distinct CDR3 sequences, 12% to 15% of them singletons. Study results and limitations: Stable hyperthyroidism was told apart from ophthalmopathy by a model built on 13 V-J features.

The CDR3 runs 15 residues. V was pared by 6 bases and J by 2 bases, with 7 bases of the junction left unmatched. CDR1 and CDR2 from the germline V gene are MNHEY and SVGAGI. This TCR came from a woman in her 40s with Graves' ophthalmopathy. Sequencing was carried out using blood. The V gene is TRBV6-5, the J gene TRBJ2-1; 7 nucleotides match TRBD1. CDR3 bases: TGTGCCAGCAGGGTTAGACAGGGAGCCTACAATGAGCAGTTCTTC. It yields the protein CASRVRQGAYNEQFF.